This paragraph reports one T cell receptor (beta chain). In the authors' methods: Reference gene primer amplification in the assay estimated nucleated cell counts. Sequencing was performed with immunoSEQ multiplex PCR; in TCRdb, only in-frame clones are kept and a portion is missing. The DNA gave D and trimming, while V, J and clone size come from that table. The table shows about 290,000 clones, with 86% occurring only once. The data are from a study of blood T cell repertoires in COVID-19. CDR1 and CDR2 (germline): SGHTA, FQGNSA. Trimming removed 0 bases from V and 8 bases from J, with 8 bases in between. CDR3 length equals 14 residues.

The chain uses TRBV7-2 and TRBJ1-6; D perhaps matches TRBD1 (5 bases). This clonotype was obtained from a woman under 40 with active or convalescent COVID-19. Source material: peripheral blood. The CDR3 DNA sequence: TGTGCCAGCAGCTTAGCGGGGGGGGATTCACCCCTCCACTTT. It translates to CASSLAGGDSPLHF. Drawing the rest from reference TRBV7-2 and TRBJ1-6, the complete variable domain is GAGVSQSPSNKVTEKGKDVELRCDPISGHTALYWYRQSLGQGLEFLIYFQGNSAPDKSGLPSDRFSAERTGGSVSTLTIQRTQQEDSAVYLCASSLAGGDSPLHFGNGTRLTVT.